Below are 24 T cell receptor beta chains sequenced from a single sample in a study of shared clonotypes between healthy human individuals. Some clones are missing from TCRdb's copy, which holds only in-frame ones; the method was immunoSEQ multiplex PCR. The sample lists a few million clones; over 85% were seen once. Sample: naive CD4+ T cells sorted from blood. Subset reported: CD45RA+ positively selected. Every receptor here comes from a man aged 18 to 35 in good health.

CDR3 loop: CASSPNPTNTDTQYF. The CDR3, as DNA: TGTGCCAGCTCACCAAACCCTACGAACACAGATACGCAGTATTTT. The chain recombines TRBV18 with TRBJ2-3, with unresolved D. Germline V gene data show CDR1 as KGHSH and CDR2 as LQKENI. V lost 2 bases, J lost 2 bases, and 11 bases lay in between. The CDR3 runs to 15 residues.

The rearrangement uses TRBV7-2 and TRBJ1-2; D is uncertain. In germline, CDR1 is SGHTA, CDR2 FQGNSA. The V and J ends lost 6 bases and 0 bases respectively, with 14 bases between them. This CDR3 contains 15 residues. The CDR3 sequence: CASSLQPLANYGYTF. CDR3 in DNA: TGTGCCAGCAGTTTACAGCCGTTAGCTAACTATGGCTACACCTTC.

The V gene is TRBV7-2, the J gene TRBJ2-7; perhaps D is TRBD1 or TRBD2 (5 bases each). The CDR3 covers 14 residues. Deletions cut 5 bases from V and 0 bases from J, with 11 bases between. Germline values: CDR1 SGHTA, CDR2 FQGNSA. The CDR3 here is CASSPGRSSYEQYF. The CDR3 region has the DNA TGTGCCAGCAGCCCGGGACGAAGCTCCTACGAGCAGTACTTC.

This rearrangement joins TRBV7-3 to TRBJ2-2; 7 bases are shared with TRBD1. CDR3 length: 17 residues. The germline CDR1 and CDR2 sequences are SGHTA and FQGTGA. J gave up 0 bases and V 0 bases, and 4 bases lay outside the gene matches. CDR3 amino acids: CASSLTPGTANTGELFF. The CDR3 coding sequence is TGTGCCAGCAGCTTAACTCCCGGGACAGCGAACACCGGGGAGCTGTTTTTT.

The rearrangement joins TRBV6-5 to TRBJ2-3; D may correspond to TRBD1 or TRBD2 (6 bases each). The V end lost 0 bases, the J end lost 6 bases, and 16 bases lay between the germline ends. Germline V gene sequence: CDR1 MNHEY, CDR2 SVGAGI. There are 16 residues in the CDR3. The CDR3 sequence: CASSYSMWGAGDTQYF. Here the CDR3 DNA reads TGTGCCAGCAGTTACTCGATGTGGGGGGCCGGGGATACGCAGTATTTT.

The chain links TRBV4-1 to TRBJ2-1, with 13 bases that match TRBD2. The CDR3 loop spans 17 amino acids. Looked up from germline, CDR1 is MGHRA and CDR2 is YSYEKL. V lost 3 bases and J lost 6; bases outside the gene matches: 8. Here the CDR3 DNA reads TGCGCCAGCAGCCAGGAGATAAGGACTAGCGGGGGCAATGAGCAGTTCTTC. This sequence encodes CASSQEIRTSGGNEQFF.

Comment on this clone: Different DNA sequences within this sample yield the same CDR3. The CDR3 sequence: CASSLRTLGDTQYF. The CDR3 nucleotides read TGTGCCAGCAGCCTGAGGACTTTAGGGGATACGCAGTATTTT. The chain recombines TRBV7-9 with TRBJ2-3, with D tentatively TRBD2 (5 bases). Trimming stripped 5 bases from V and 6 bases from J, with 15 bases between. The CDR3 extends over 14 amino acids. Germline lookup yields CDR1 SEHNR and CDR2 FQNEAQ (reference sequence).

Turning to this clone: This sample includes further DNA sequences coding for the same CDR3. The chain uses TRBV5-4 and TRBJ1-1; D is unclear. The CDR3 runs 15 residues. The germline V gene encodes CDR1 SGHNT and CDR2 YYREEE (reference sequence). The V gene lost 0 bases and the J gene lost 0 bases, with 9 bases spanning the gap. CDR3 in amino acids: CASSLGGGLNTEAFF. The CDR3 region has the DNA TGTGCCAGCAGCTTGGGGGGTGGGTTGAACACTGAAGCTTTCTTT.

V and J are TRBV7-9 and TRBJ2-2, with 10 bases aligning to TRBD1. The CDR3 covers 17 residues. Germline CDR1 and CDR2: SEHNR and FQNEAQ (reference sequence). Losses at the gene ends were 5 bases for V and 3 bases for J; bases not matched to a gene: 9. CDR3 DNA sequence: TGTGCCAGCAGCCCCTCGGTGGACAGGGGGTACACCGGGGAGCTGTTTTTT. It is translated as CASSPSVDRGYTGELFF.

The chain joins TRBV6-1 to TRBJ2-7, with D possibly called TRBD1 or TRBD2 (5 bases each). CDR1 and CDR2 (germline): MNHNS, SASEGT. CDR3 size: 12 residues. The V end was cut by 7 bases, the J end by 6 bases, with 13 bases between. The CDR3 sequence: CASTPGTLEQYF. The CDR3 coding sequence is TGTGCCAGCACGCCGGGGACCCTCGAGCAGTACTTC.

V is TRBV23-1 and J is TRBJ1-4, with D possibly being TRBD1 (5 bases). TRBV23-1 is sorted into the ORF group, with uncertain function. Trimming removed 6 bases from V and 4 bases from J, with 18 bases in between. The CDR3 extends over 16 amino acids. The CDR3 nucleotides are TGCGCCAGCAGGCCGGCCCCCAGGGCGAATAATGAAAAACTGTTTTTT. Protein product: CASRPAPRANNEKLFF.

The rearrangement links TRBV2 to TRBJ1-6, with D unclear. CDR3 length: 15 amino acids. CDR1 SNHLY and CDR2 FYNNEI come from the germline V gene. Trimming shortened V by 4 bases and J by 0 bases, and 7 bases separated the two germline ends. CDR3 in DNA: TGTGCCAGCAGTGGCGGGAGCTCCTATAATTCACCCCTCCACTTT. This codes for CASSGGSSYNSPLHF.

The rearrangement joins TRBV10-3 to TRBJ2-3; 9 nucleotides match TRBD1. The CDR3 loop spans 17 amino acids. The V segment lost 6 bases and the J segment 2 bases; nucleotides outside the gene matches: 12. Germline-derived CDR1 and CDR2 are ENHRY and SYGVKD. The CDR3, as DNA: TGTGCCATCAGCGGACAGGGGACCCCCTCTTACACAGATACGCAGTATTTT. Residues: CAISGQGTPSYTDTQYF.

The chain uses TRBV6-6 and TRBJ1-1; D ambiguous. Germline values: CDR1 MNHNY, CDR2 SVGAGI (reference sequence). The CDR3 consists of 12 residues. Trimming stripped 4 bases from V and 4 bases from J, with 7 bases between. In nucleotides, the CDR3 is TGTGCCAGCAGTTTCGACTTCACTGAAGCTTTCTTT. Amino acids: CASSFDFTEAFF.

With regard to this clone: The junction departs from germline at one end; a sequencing error may be responsible. The chain couples TRBV7-7 to TRBJ2-2; D is unresolved. The germline CDR1 and CDR2 sequences are SSHAT and FNYEAQ (reference sequence). The CDR3 runs 13 residues. The CDR3 coding sequence is TGTGCTAGCAGCCAAAGTAACACCGGGGAGCTGTTTTTT. Its translation: CASSQSNTGELFF.

This clone was detected once. The chain links TRBV18 to TRBJ1-4; D gene unclear. Germline V gene data show CDR1 as KGHSH and CDR2 as LQKENI. This CDR3 comprises 16 residues. Trimming left V 2 bases short and J 0 bases short, with 10 bases between. CDR3 sequence (DNA): TGTGCCAGCTCACCATCCCAGGTTACAACTAATGAAAAACTGTTTTTT. The encoded protein is CASSPSQVTTNEKLFF.

This clone was recorded only once. The chain combines TRBV7-2 with TRBJ2-7, with D tentatively TRBD1 (5 bases). The CDR3 spans 12 residues. Trimming removed 1 base from V and 12 bases from J, with 13 bases in between. Germline loops: CDR1 SGHTA, CDR2 FQGNSA. The CDR3 region is CASSLVQRTRYF. The CDR3 DNA sequence: TGTGCCAGCAGCTTAGTTCAGAGGACACGGTACTTC.

The V and J genes are TRBV9 and TRBJ1-3; 7 nucleotides align to TRBD1. This CDR3 region has 18 residues. V lost 3 bases and J lost 0; bases outside the gene matches: 12. Germline V CDR1 and CDR2: SGDLS, YYNGEE. CDR3 coding DNA: TGTGCCAGCAGCGCCCGGGACAGTTCTATAAGCTCTGGAAACACCATATATTTT. It codes for CASSARDSSISSGNTIYF.

In its sample, this clone was seen once. J is TRBJ1-6 and V is TRBV6-1; D is possibly TRBD1 (6 bases). The CDR3 spans 17 residues. Trimming took off 4 bases at V and 0 bases at J, with 13 bases between the two ends. The germline V gene encodes CDR1 MNHNS and CDR2 SASEGT. This CDR3 is CASSVLGTISYNSPLHF. The DNA of the CDR3 is TGTGCCAGCAGTGTACTAGGGACAATCTCCTATAATTCACCCCTCCACTTT.

The chain employs TRBV29-1 and TRBJ2-7; 12 bases are shared with TRBD1. Germline CDR1 is SQVTM and CDR2 is ANQGSEA. CDR3 length: 15 amino acids. V was pared by 6 bases and J by 3 bases, with 9 bases of the junction left unmatched. In DNA form, the CDR3 reads TGCAGCGTGGGAACCGGGACAGGGGGCTACTACGAGCAGTACTTC. Residues: CSVGTGTGGYYEQYF.

V and J are TRBV7-2 and TRBJ2-5; 8 bases match TRBD1. Germline values: CDR1 SGHTA, CDR2 FQGNSA. V was pared by 1 base and J by 4 bases, with 8 bases of the junction left unmatched. The CDR3 extends over 16 amino acids. The chain's CDR3 is CASSLGGTGGVETQYF. The CDR3 coding sequence is TGTGCCAGCAGCTTAGGAGGTACAGGGGGAGTAGAGACCCAGTACTTC.

This chain uses TRBV4-3 with TRBJ1-2, with a tentative D call TRBD1 (5 bases). Trimming left V 0 bases short and J 4 bases short, with 9 bases between. From germline, CDR1 is LGHNA and CDR2 YSLEER. The CDR3 runs 14 residues. The CDR3 spells CASSQEQGAYGYTF. The CDR3 bases are TGCGCCAGCAGCCAAGAGCAGGGCGCCTATGGCTACACCTTC.

This chain joins TRBV10-3 and TRBJ2-1; 10 nucleotides agree with TRBD1. The CDR3 consists of 14 residues. V lost 7 bases, J lost 8 bases, and 8 bases stayed unmatched. Germline assignment: CDR1 ENHRY and CDR2 SYGVKD. The CDR3 is CAITDRDRGDEQFF. CDR3 sequence (DNA): TGTGCCATCACCGACCGGGACAGGGGAGATGAGCAGTTCTTC.

The V call is TRBV5-4, the J call TRBJ2-5; 7 nucleotides align to TRBD1. The trim removed 5 bases at V and 1 base at J, leaving 5 bases unmatched. Germline V CDR1 and CDR2: SGHNT, YYREEE (reference sequence). The CDR3 spans 14 residues. This CDR3 is CASRRGGSQETQYF. As DNA, the CDR3 is TGTGCCAGCAGGCGAGGGGGCTCCCAAGAGACCCAGTACTTC. The variable domain in full, with the rest retrieved from reference TRBV5-4 and TRBJ2-5, is ETGVTQSPTHLIKTRGQQVTLRCSSQSGHNTVSWYQQALGQGPQFIFQYYREEENGRGNFPPRFSGLQFPNYSSELNVNALELDDSALYLCASRRGGSQETQYFGPGTRLLVL.